The clone carrying this TCR beta chain was counted only a few times. Antigen: not known. What was sequenced were expressed TCRB transcripts, since all of the isolated RNA had been reverse transcribed. Assay: immunoSEQ multiplex PCR; the TCRdb copy retains only in-frame clones and omits some. Of tens of thousands of clones listed, 50% to 55% are singletons. A sort by CD45RO/CCR7/CD25/CD127/CD95/CD27 yielded CD4+ naive, central memory, regulatory and stem cell-like memory cells. CDR1 and CDR2 (germline): SNHLY, FYNNEI. There are 13 residues in the CDR3. The V and J ends lost 8 bases and 7 bases respectively, with 15 bases between them. This sample was taken from a study of beta chain features in type 1 diabetes. Study overall: Cells sorted and examined across all samples totaled roughly 100,000,000.

Points from the study as a whole: The VDJ junctions of type 1 diabetes patients carried fewer insertions and more deletions. Patients with Type 1 diabetes showed moderately but significantly shorter TCRB CDR3s in all four CD4+ subsets.

The source is a woman aged 35 to 49 with type 1 diabetes. Sequenced: Tregs from blood. The rearrangement links TRBV2 to TRBJ2-1; TRBD1 might be the D (6 bases). The CDR3 DNA is TGTGCCAGCGGCCGGAACAGGGCGAATGAGCAGTTCTTC. Protein product: CASGRNRANEQFF.